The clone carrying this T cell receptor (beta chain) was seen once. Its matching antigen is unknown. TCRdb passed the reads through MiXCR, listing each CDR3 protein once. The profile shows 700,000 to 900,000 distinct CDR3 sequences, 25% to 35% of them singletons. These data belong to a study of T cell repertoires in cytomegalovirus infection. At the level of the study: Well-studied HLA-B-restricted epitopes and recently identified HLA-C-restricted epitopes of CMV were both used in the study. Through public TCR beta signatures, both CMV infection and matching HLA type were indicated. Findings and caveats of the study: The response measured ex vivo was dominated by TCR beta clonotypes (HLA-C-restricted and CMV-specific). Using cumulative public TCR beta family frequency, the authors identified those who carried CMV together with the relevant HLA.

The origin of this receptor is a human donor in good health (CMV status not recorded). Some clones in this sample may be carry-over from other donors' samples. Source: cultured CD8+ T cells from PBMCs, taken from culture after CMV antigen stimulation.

CDR3 nucleotide sequence: TGTGCCAGCAGCCAAAGGACTAGCGTCGATGAGCAGTTCTTC. Protein: CASSQRTSVDEQFF. The chain has TRBV4-2 and TRBJ2-1, with 9 bases fitting TRBD2. This CDR3 region has 14 residues. Per germline, CDR1 LGHNA and CDR2 YNFKEQ. V was pared by 2 bases and J by 8 bases, with 4 bases of the junction left unmatched.